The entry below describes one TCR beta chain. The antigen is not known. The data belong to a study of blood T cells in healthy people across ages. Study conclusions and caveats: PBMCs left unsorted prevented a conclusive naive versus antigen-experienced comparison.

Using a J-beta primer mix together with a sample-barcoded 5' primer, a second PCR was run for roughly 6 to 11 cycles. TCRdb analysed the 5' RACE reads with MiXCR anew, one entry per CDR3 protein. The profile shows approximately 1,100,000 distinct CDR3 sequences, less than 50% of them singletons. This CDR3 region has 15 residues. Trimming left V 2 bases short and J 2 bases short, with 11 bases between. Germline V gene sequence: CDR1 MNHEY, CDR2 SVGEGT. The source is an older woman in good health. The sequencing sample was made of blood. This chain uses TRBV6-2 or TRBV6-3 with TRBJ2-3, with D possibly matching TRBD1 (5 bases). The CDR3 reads CASSYGQGDTDTQYF. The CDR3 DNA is TGTGCCAGCAGTTACGGGCAGGGCGACACAGATACGCAGTATTTT.